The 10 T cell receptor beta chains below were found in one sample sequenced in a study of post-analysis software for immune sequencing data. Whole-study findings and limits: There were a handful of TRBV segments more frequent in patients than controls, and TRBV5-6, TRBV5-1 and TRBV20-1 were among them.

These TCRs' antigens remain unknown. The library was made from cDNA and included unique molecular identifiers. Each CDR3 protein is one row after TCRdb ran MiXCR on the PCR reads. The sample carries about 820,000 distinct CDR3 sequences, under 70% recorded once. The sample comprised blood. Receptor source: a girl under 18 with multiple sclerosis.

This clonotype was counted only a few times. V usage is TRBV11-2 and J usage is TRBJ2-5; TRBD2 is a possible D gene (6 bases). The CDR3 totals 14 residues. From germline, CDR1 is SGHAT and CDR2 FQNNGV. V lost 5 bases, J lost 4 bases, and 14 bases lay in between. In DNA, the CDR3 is TGTGCCAGCAGCGGGACTCTACGACGAGAGACCCAGTACTTC. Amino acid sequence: CASSGTLRRETQYF.

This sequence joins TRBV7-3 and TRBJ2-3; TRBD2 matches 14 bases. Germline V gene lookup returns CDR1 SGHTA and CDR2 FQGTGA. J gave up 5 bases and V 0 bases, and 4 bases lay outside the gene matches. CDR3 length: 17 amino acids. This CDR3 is CASSLTGTSGRRDTQYF. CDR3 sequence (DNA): TGTGCCAGCAGCTTAACCGGGACTAGCGGGAGACGAGATACGCAGTATTTT.

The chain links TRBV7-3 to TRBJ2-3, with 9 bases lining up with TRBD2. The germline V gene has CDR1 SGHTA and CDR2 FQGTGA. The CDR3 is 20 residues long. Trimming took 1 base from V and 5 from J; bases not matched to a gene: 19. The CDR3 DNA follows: TGTGCCAGCAGCTTAAAGGGGTCAACCTACGCGATAGCGGGGGAAGATACGCAGTATTTT. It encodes CASSLKGSTYAIAGEDTQYF.

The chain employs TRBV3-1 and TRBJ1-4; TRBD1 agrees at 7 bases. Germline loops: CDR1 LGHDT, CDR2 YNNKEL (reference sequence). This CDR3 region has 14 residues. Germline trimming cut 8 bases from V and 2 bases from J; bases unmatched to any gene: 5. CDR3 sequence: CASGPTGTNEKLFF. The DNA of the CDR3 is TGTGCCAGCGGACCGACAGGGACTAATGAAAAACTGTTTTTT.

CDR3 coding DNA: TGTGCCAGCAGCCAGGGACTAGCGGGGATAAGCTCCTACAATGAGCAGTTCTTC. Residues: CASSQGLAGISSYNEQFF. This chain connects TRBV3-1 to TRBJ2-1; 13 nucleotides align to TRBD2. The CDR3 consists of 18 residues. With V trimmed by 3 bases and J by 0 bases, 5 bases remained unmatched. Germline CDR1 reads LGHDT; CDR2 reads YNNKEL (reference sequence).

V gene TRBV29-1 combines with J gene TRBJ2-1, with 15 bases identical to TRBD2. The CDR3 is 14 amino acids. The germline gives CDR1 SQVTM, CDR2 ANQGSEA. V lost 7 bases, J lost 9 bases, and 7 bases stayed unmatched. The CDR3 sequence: CSARPGLAGGEQFF. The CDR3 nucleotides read TGCAGCGCAAGACCGGGACTAGCGGGAGGTGAGCAGTTCTTC.

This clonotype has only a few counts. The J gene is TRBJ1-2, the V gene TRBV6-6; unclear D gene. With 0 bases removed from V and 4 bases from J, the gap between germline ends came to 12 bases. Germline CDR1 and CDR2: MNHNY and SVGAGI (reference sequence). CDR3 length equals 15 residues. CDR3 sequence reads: CASSYSTDPPYGYTF. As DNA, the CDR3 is TGTGCCAGCAGTTACTCGACGGACCCACCCTATGGCTACACCTTC.

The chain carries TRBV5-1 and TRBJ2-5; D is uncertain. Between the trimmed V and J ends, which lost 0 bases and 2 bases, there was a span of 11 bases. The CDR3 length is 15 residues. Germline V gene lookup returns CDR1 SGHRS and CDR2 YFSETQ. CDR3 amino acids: CASSLVGGYQETQYF. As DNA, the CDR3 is TGCGCCAGCAGCTTGGTTGGTGGCTATCAAGAGACCCAGTACTTC.

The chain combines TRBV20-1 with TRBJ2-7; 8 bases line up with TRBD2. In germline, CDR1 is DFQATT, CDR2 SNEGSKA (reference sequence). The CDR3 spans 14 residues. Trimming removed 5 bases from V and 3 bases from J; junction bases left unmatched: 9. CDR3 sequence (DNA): TGCAGTGCTGGCTCCGGACTAGCCCGCTACGAGCAGTACTTC. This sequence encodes CSAGSGLARYEQYF.

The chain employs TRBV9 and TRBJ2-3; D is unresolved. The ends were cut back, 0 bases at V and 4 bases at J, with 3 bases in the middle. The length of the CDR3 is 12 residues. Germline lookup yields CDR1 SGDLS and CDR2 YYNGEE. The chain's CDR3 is CASSVDSDTQYF. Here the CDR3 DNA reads TGTGCCAGCAGCGTAGATTCAGATACGCAGTATTTT.